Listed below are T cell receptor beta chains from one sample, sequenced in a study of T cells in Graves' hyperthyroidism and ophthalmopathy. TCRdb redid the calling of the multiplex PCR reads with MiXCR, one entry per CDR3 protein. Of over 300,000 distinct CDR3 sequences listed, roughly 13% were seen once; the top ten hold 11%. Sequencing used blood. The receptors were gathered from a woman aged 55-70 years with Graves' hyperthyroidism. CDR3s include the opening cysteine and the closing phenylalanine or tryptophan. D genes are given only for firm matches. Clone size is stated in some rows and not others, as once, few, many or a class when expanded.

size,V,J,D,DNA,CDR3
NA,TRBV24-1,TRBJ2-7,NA,TGTGCCACCAGTGACCCGGGACATAACTACGAGCAGTACTTC,CATSDPGHNYEQYF
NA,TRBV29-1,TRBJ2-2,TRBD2,TGCAGCGCCGACGGGGGGTGGGGGATCACCGGGGAGCTGTTTTTT,CSADGGWGITGELFF
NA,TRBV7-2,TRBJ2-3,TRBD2,TGTGCCAGCAGCTTAGTATTCGCGGGAGGGCCAGGAGATACGCAGTATTTT,CASSLVFAGGPGDTQYF
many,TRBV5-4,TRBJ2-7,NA,TGTGCCAGCAGCTCCAGGTTTGTCCGAGGGCAGTACTTC,CASSSRFVRGQYF
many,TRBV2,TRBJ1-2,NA,TGTGCCAGCAGTGGGGGGCCAGGGGACGGCTACACCTTC,CASSGGPGDGYTF
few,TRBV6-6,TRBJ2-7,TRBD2,TGTGCCAGCAGTTACTCGACTAGCGGGAGCTCCTACGAGCAGTACTTC,CASSYSTSGSSYEQYF
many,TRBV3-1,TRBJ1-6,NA,TGTGCCAGCAGCCAAGTGGGACTCCTCCACTTT,CASSQVGLLHF
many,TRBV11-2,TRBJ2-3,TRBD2,TGTGCCAGCAGCTTAGGGGGAGGGGGCACAGATACGCAGTATTTT,CASSLGGGGTDTQYF
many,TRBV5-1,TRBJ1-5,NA,TGCGCCAGCAGCTTGGCCGGGGATAGCAATCAGCCCCAGCATTTT,CASSLAGDSNQPQHF
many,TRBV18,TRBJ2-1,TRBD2,TGTGCCAGCTCACGGATTCGACTAGCGGGCATCCACAATGAGCAGTTCTTC,CASSRIRLAGIHNEQFF
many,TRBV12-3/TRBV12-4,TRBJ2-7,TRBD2,TGTGCCAGCACTCTTAGCGGGAGGGCTTTCTACGAGCAGTACTTC,CASTLSGRAFYEQYF
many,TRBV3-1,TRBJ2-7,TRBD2,TGTGCCAGCAGCCGCGAACACCCGGGACTAGCGCTTTACGAGCAGTACTTC,CASSREHPGLALYEQYF
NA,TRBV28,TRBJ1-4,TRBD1,TGTACCAGCAGCTCCGGACAGGGTTGGGAAAAACTGTTTTTT,CTSSSGQGWEKLFF
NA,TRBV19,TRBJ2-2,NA,TGTGCCAGTAGTACCCCACAGGGCGGCAACGGGGAGCTGTTTTTT,CASSTPQGGNGELFF
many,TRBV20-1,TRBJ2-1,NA,TGCAGTGCGGAACGGGATTCGTACAATGAGCAGTTCTTC,CSAERDSYNEQFF
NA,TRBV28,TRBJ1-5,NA,TGTGCCAGCAGTTTGGGGACGGGCGATCAGCCCCAGCATTTT,CASSLGTGDQPQHF
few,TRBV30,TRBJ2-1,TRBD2,TGTGCCTGGAGCCTGGGGGGGTACAATGAGCAGTTCTTC,CAWSLGGYNEQFF
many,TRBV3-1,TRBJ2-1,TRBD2,TGTGCCAGCAGATCAAACCTAGCGGGATCCTACAATGAGCAGTTCTTC,CASRSNLAGSYNEQFF
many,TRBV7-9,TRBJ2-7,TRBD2,TGTGCCAGCAGCGGGGCAGCGGGAGATTACTCCTACGAGCAGTACTTC,CASSGAAGDYSYEQYF